This TCR beta chain was identified during a study of cytomegalovirus exposure and HLA in healthy donors. General study results and limits: Associated with cytomegalovirus, according to the listing, were 170 or so TCR beta chains.

Germline CDR1 SQVTM, CDR2 ANQGSEA. This CDR3 has 12 amino acids. The germline V and J ends were trimmed by 7 bases and 6 bases, with 13 bases remaining between them. PCR amplification relied on 60 Vbeta primers (plus 13 Jbeta primers). Method: immunoSEQ multiplex PCR; TCRdb's copy keeps in-frame clones and lacks some. The sample yields about 130,000 clones, more than 75% seen once. The donors (healthy individuals) were bone marrow donors. Regarding this clone: Antigen specificity is unknown.

The source material was PBMCs. This TCR derives from a woman aged 25 to 45 in good health and CMV-seronegative. The chain is built from TRBV29-1 and TRBJ1-5; TRBD1 might be the D (6 bases). CDR3 coding DNA: TGCAGCGGCGAAAGGGGGTTTCAGCCCCAGCATTTT. This codes for CSGERGFQPQHF.